These 10 T cell receptor beta chains were sequenced from one sample in a study of cytomegalovirus exposure and HLA in healthy donors. TCRdb keeps only in-frame clones here, not all; method: immunoSEQ multiplex PCR. Of around 300,000 clones listed, 80% to 90% are singletons. The sequencing sample was made of PBMCs. These receptors came from a woman aged 18-29 years in good health and CMV-seronegative.

The V and J genes are TRBV7-9 and TRBJ2-1, with TRBD1 as a possible D gene (5 bases). With 0 bases removed from V and 3 bases from J, the gap between germline ends came to 15 bases. The CDR3 contains 17 residues. CDR1 and CDR2 (germline): SEHNR, FQNEAQ (reference sequence). CDR3: CASSLAEQVRIYNEQFF. The CDR3 coding sequence is TGTGCCAGCAGCTTAGCAGAACAGGTCAGAATCTACAATGAGCAGTTCTTC.

V gene TRBV27 combines with J gene TRBJ1-5; TRBD1 agrees at 7 bases. The V gene's germline CDR1 is MNHEY and CDR2 SMNVEV (reference sequence). This CDR3 is built from 15 residues. Trimming removed 1 base from V and 3 bases from J; junction bases left unmatched: 3. CDR3 DNA: TGTGCCAGCAGTTTATGGGGACAGAACAATCAGCCCCAGCATTTT. It translates to CASSLWGQNNQPQHF.

The CDR3 loop reads CAWSVQGVGFLGNTIYF. Here the CDR3 DNA reads TGTGCCTGGAGTGTACAGGGGGTCGGCTTTCTGGGAAACACCATATATTTT. This sequence joins TRBV30 and TRBJ1-3; 8 positions agree with TRBD1. Germline-derived CDR1 and CDR2 are GTSNPN and SVGIG (reference sequence). With V trimmed by 0 bases and J by 4 bases, 11 bases remained unmatched. CDR3 length: 17 residues. Drawing the rest from reference TRBV30 and TRBJ1-3, the complete variable domain is SQTIHQWPATLVQPVGSPLSLECTVEGTSNPNLYWYRQAAGRGLQLLFYSVGIGQISSEVPQNLSASRPQDRQFILSSKKLLLSDSGFYLCAWSVQGVGFLGNTIYFGEGSWLTVV.

The genes are TRBV5-4 and TRBJ2-3, with TRBD2 as a possible D gene (7 bases). The V end was cut by 4 bases, the J end by 1 base, with 16 bases between. The V gene's germline CDR1 is SGHNT and CDR2 YYREEE (reference sequence). The CDR3 extends over 16 amino acids. The DNA of the CDR3 is TGTGCCAGCAGCCCCTTCGCGGGGGCTCGCACAGATACGCAGTATTTT. It is translated as CASSPFAGARTDTQYF.

J is TRBJ2-1 and V is TRBV4-1; a possible D gene is TRBD2 (5 bases). Trimming removed 6 bases from V and 0 bases from J, with 12 bases in between. The CDR3 sequence is 15 residues long. Germline-derived CDR1 and CDR2 are MGHRA and YSYEKL. CDR3 sequence reads: CASRILGSSYNEQFF. The CDR3 DNA sequence: TGCGCCAGCAGGATCCTAGGGAGCTCCTACAATGAGCAGTTCTTC.

The rearrangement joins TRBV5-1 to TRBJ1-1; 8 bases line up with TRBD1. The J segment lost 0 bases and the V segment lost 4 bases, leaving 8 bases of the junction unmatched. Germline CDR1 is SGHRS and CDR2 is YFSETQ. The length of the CDR3 is 16 residues. For the CDR3, the DNA is TGCGCCAGCAGCACCCCAGGGGGCGGTCTGAACACTGAAGCTTTCTTT. It yields the protein CASSTPGGGLNTEAFF. Variable domain in full (rest from reference TRBV5-1 and TRBJ1-1): KAGVTQTPRYLIKTRGQQVTLSCSPISGHRSVSWYQQTPGQGLQFLFEYFSETQRNKGNFPGRFSGRQFSNSRSEMNVSTLELGDSALYLCASSTPGGGLNTEAFFGQGTRLTVV.

V is TRBV5-1 and J is TRBJ2-3, with TRBD1 matching 8 bases. Germline V gene sequence: CDR1 SGHRS, CDR2 YFSETQ. The CDR3 length is 16 residues. J was trimmed by 2 bases and V by 4 bases; bases with no gene match: 9. CDR3 loop: CASSSWGQEDTDTQYF. DNA for the CDR3: TGCGCCAGCAGCAGCTGGGGACAGGAGGACACAGATACGCAGTATTTT.

This sequence joins TRBV18 and TRBJ2-7; 10 nucleotides agree with TRBD1. V was pared by 6 bases and J by 3 bases, with 5 bases of the junction left unmatched. Germline CDR1 KGHSH, CDR2 LQKENI. The CDR3 sequence is 14 residues long. Here the CDR3 DNA reads TGTGCCAGCTCCCAGGACAGGGGGTACTACGAGCAGTACTTC. This sequence encodes CASSQDRGYYEQYF.

The V and J genes are TRBV19 and TRBJ2-3; TRBD2 aligns across 8 bases. The CDR3 length is 13 residues. Germline loops: CDR1 LNHDA, CDR2 SQIVND (reference sequence). The V and J ends lost 7 bases and 6 bases, in that order; junction bases with no gene match: 6. The CDR3 region has the DNA TGTGCCAGTACCCGGGGGGGGCGGGATACGCAGTATTTT. It codes for CASTRGGRDTQYF.

V and J are TRBV6-1 and TRBJ2-5, with 8 bases lining up with TRBD2. This CDR3 comprises 14 residues. Trimming removed 4 bases from V and 5 bases from J; junction bases left unmatched: 6. Germline V gene lookup returns CDR1 MNHNS and CDR2 SASEGT. CDR3 DNA: TGTGCCAGCAGTGGACGATCTAGCGGGGAGACCCAGTACTTC. Encoded protein: CASSGRSSGETQYF.